The 17 T cell receptor beta chains listed next were all sequenced from one sample in a study of blood T cells in healthy people across ages. Alongside a J-beta primer mix, a sample-barcoded 5' primer served in a second PCR lasting about 7 to 11 cycles. TCRdb analysed the 5' RACE reads with MiXCR anew, one entry per CDR3 protein. The sample consists of some 890,000 distinct CDR3 sequences, about 28% of them appearing once. The sample was also linked to a second study, of T cells of mothers and their children.

Material for sequencing was blood. Receptors originate from a woman aged 40 to 50 in good health.

This chain uses TRBV9 with TRBJ2-3; possible D gene TRBD1, 6 bases. This CDR3 spans 13 amino acids. Germline-derived CDR1 and CDR2 are SGDLS and YYNGEE. Deletions cut 3 bases from V and 6 bases from J, with 11 bases between. CDR3 protein: CASSGGLRDTQYF. CDR3 sequence (DNA): TGTGCCAGCAGCGGGGGGCTCCGGGATACGCAGTATTTT.

V usage is TRBV20-1 and J usage is TRBJ2-7; 8 bases match TRBD2. V was pared by 2 bases and J by 0 bases, with 21 bases of the junction left unmatched. The V gene's germline CDR1 is DFQATT and CDR2 SNEGSKA (reference sequence). The CDR3 spans 20 residues. The CDR3 DNA reads TGCAGTGCTAGACCCGTTTATCGGTGGCTAGCGGGCTCGAACTCCTACGAGCAGTACTTC. Translating gives CSARPVYRWLAGSNSYEQYF.

This clonotype was counted at least ten times. The genes are TRBV10-3 and TRBJ2-7; 8 positions agree with TRBD1. The CDR3 runs to 14 residues. CDR1 and CDR2 (germline): ENHRY, SYGVKD. After removal of 3 bases from V and 3 bases from J, the junction contained 4 bases not matched to a gene. The DNA for the CDR3 is TGTGCCATCAGTGATGGCACAGGGGGCTACGAGCAGTACTTC. This translates into CAISDGTGGYEQYF.

This chain links TRBV9 with TRBJ2-5; 7 nucleotides agree with TRBD2. This CDR3 is built from 15 residues. Trimming cost V 0 bases and J 2 bases; bases outside gene matches: 4. CDR1 SGDLS and CDR2 YYNGEE come from the germline V gene. CDR3 region: CASSVGWGGQETQYF. The CDR3, as DNA: TGTGCCAGCAGCGTAGGGTGGGGGGGGCAAGAGACCCAGTACTTC.

The V and J genes are TRBV29-1 and TRBJ2-3, with 10 positions matching TRBD1. This CDR3 has 14 residues. Germline V gene sequence: CDR1 SQVTM, CDR2 ANQGSEA. Trimming cost V 5 bases and J 2 bases; bases outside gene matches: 4. In nucleotides, the CDR3 is TGCAGCGTTCCGGACAGGGGGTCCACAGATACGCAGTATTTT. Translating gives CSVPDRGSTDTQYF.

This clonotype has just a few counts. V is TRBV28 and J is TRBJ2-5; D remains ambiguous. The CDR3 runs to 14 residues. Germline V gene lookup returns CDR1 MDHEN and CDR2 SYDVKM. V lost 2 bases and J lost 1, with 8 bases in between. The CDR3 sequence is CASSLVMSQETQYF. The CDR3 DNA reads as TGTGCCAGCAGTTTAGTCATGTCCCAAGAGACCCAGTACTTC.

On this clonotype itself: A single base separates this from a much larger clone, so it may be a read error. The chain links TRBV12-3 or TRBV12-4 to TRBJ2-1, with D perhaps TRBD2 (5 bases). V was shortened by 8 bases and J by 1 base, with 12 bases between the two germline ends. CDR3 length: 14 amino acids. The CDR3 region is CASVMRASYNEQFF. CDR3 DNA: TGTGCCAGCGTCATGAGGGCTTCCTACAATGAGCAGTTCTTC.

This clonotype occurred many times. This chain links TRBV6-1 with TRBJ2-7; TRBD1 matches 9 bases. Germline values: CDR1 MNHNS, CDR2 SASEGT. Trimming removed 6 bases from V and 5 bases from J; junction bases left unmatched: 11. This CDR3 is 15 amino acids long. CDR3 sequence: CASRPPRTGVHEQYF. The CDR3 nucleotides read TGTGCCAGCAGGCCCCCCCGGACAGGGGTCCACGAGCAGTACTTC.

This clonotype was counted a few times. This sequence joins TRBV11-2 and TRBJ1-1; D might be TRBD1 (5 bases). V was shortened by 5 bases and J by 10 bases, with 17 bases between the two germline ends. Per the germline V gene, CDR1 is SGHAT and CDR2 is FQNNGV. The CDR3 runs 13 residues. This CDR3 reads CASSPVRGSGAFF. The CDR3 DNA reads as TGTGCCAGCAGCCCCGTCCGGGGCTCGGGAGCTTTCTTT.

This clonotype has more than one count but fewer than ten. Just one base apart from a much larger clone, this may be a read error. This chain joins TRBV20-1 and TRBJ2-7; weak D call: TRBD1 (6 bases). The germline V and J ends were trimmed by 3 bases and 4 bases, with 10 bases remaining between them. This CDR3 has 12 residues. Germline V gene sequence: CDR1 DFQATT, CDR2 SNEGSKA (reference sequence). In DNA form, the CDR3 reads TGCAGTGCTAGGACAGGCCTATACGAGCAGTACTTC. Its translation: CSARTGLYEQYF.

The V call is TRBV4-1, the J call TRBJ2-7, with a possible D match to TRBD1 (5 bases). V lost 4 bases and J 3 bases, leaving 13 bases between the germline ends. CDR3 length equals 14 residues. CDR1 and CDR2 (germline): MGHRA, YSYEKL. This CDR3 reads CASSLRDSFYEQYF. In nucleotides, the CDR3 is TGCGCCAGCAGCCTTAGAGACAGTTTCTACGAGCAGTACTTC.

This clonotype was counted many times. V usage is TRBV27 and J usage is TRBJ2-7; TRBD1 agrees at 8 bases. The CDR3 loop spans 13 amino acids. The V segment lost 6 bases and the J segment 3 bases; nucleotides outside the gene matches: 4. Germline V CDR1 and CDR2: MNHEY, SMNVEV (reference sequence). The CDR3 reads CASSLTGVYEQYF. CDR3 DNA sequence: TGTGCCAGCAGCTTGACAGGGGTCTACGAGCAGTACTTC.

This clonotype showed up just a few times. This sequence joins TRBV13 and TRBJ1-1, with D uncertain. The CDR3 runs 14 residues. V was clipped by 5 bases and J by 3 bases, with 13 bases between them. CDR1 is PRHDT and CDR2 is FYEKMQ in the germline V gene (reference sequence). CDR3 amino acids: CASSPRTVYTEAFF. DNA of the CDR3: TGTGCCAGCAGCCCCAGGACCGTTTACACTGAAGCTTTCTTT.

This clonotype showed up many times. V usage is TRBV10-3 and J usage is TRBJ1-6, with TRBD1 as a possible D gene (5 bases). Per germline, CDR1 ENHRY and CDR2 SYGVKD. Trimming took 6 bases from V and 8 from J, leaving 14 bases between them. This CDR3 is 14 amino acids long. DNA of the CDR3: TGTGCCATCAGAATCCGGGACGGGGATTCACCCCTCCACTTT. Protein sequence: CAIRIRDGDSPLHF.

This clonotype was counted a few times. The chain is built from TRBV19 and TRBJ2-3, with TRBD1 matching 9 bases. CDR1 and CDR2 (germline): LNHDA, SQIVND (reference sequence). This CDR3 contains 14 residues. The V and J ends lost 6 bases and 5 bases, in that order; junction bases with no gene match: 6. The CDR3 coding sequence is TGTGCCAGTAGGGACAGGGGTTGGGAAGATACGCAGTATTTT. Translating gives CASRDRGWEDTQYF.

This clonotype was detected a few times. J is TRBJ2-3 and V is TRBV6-6; no clear D. The length of the CDR3 is 15 residues. Germline CDR1 and CDR2: MNHNY and SVGAGI (reference sequence). V lost 2 bases to trimming and J lost 6 bases, with 15 bases between them. Here the CDR3 DNA reads TGTGCCAGCAGTTACGTCGGTCAGGTCACTGATACGCAGTATTTT. Protein sequence: CASSYVGQVTDTQYF.

The gene calls are TRBV29-1 and TRBJ2-2; 7 nucleotides line up with TRBD2. Germline values: CDR1 SQVTM, CDR2 ANQGSEA. The length of the CDR3 is 11 residues. CDR3 DNA sequence: TGCGGCGGGGGGAACACCGGGGAGCTGTTTTTT. Translated, it gives CGGGNTGELFF.